The subject of this entry is one T cell receptor beta chain. These data belong to a study of cytomegalovirus exposure and HLA in healthy donors. Assay: immunoSEQ multiplex PCR; the TCRdb copy retains only in-frame clones and omits some. The table includes almost 70,000 clones, just over 95% detected once. CDR1 is LNHDA, CDR2 SQIVND, per germline (reference sequence). The CDR3 has 13 residues. Trimming cost V 8 bases and J 5 bases; bases outside gene matches: 7. The material sequenced was PBMCs. The TCR sequence derives from a woman aged 18 to 35 in good health and CMV-seropositive. J is TRBJ1-2 and V is TRBV19, with 8 bases lining up with TRBD1. The CDR3 coding sequence is TGTGCCAGTGGGCCGGGACAGGCGTATGGCTACACCTTC. This codes for CASGPGQAYGYTF.